These 25 T cell receptor beta chains share one sample of origin, sequenced in a study of T cells in Graves' hyperthyroidism and ophthalmopathy. Researchers took RNA transcripts and amplified the TCR beta CDR3 regions from them. During a first-round RT-PCR of the TCR CDR3, the HTBI primer set was used. MiXCR, run by TCRdb on the multiplex PCR reads, gives a single entry per CDR3 protein. The data show 550,000 to 700,000 distinct CDR3 sequences, roughly 14% seen once. Sequenced material: blood. The receptor set was obtained from a woman aged 40 to 50 with Graves' ophthalmopathy.

Only a few counts were recorded for this clonotype. V is TRBV12-3 or TRBV12-4 and J is TRBJ1-6, with a possible D match to TRBD1 (6 bases). The CDR3 has 15 amino acids. The ends were cut back, 3 bases at V and 9 bases at J, with 15 bases in the middle. In DNA, the CDR3 is TGTGCCAGCAGTTTGGACAGCATAAATGGTTCACCCCTCCACTTT. Protein: CASSLDSINGSPLHF.

In this sample, this clonotype turned up a few times. The genes are TRBV12-3 or TRBV12-4 and TRBJ2-2; 10 nucleotides line up with TRBD2. The V and J ends lost 4 bases and 5 bases, in that order; junction bases with no gene match: 4. The CDR3 extends over 15 amino acids. CDR3 amino acids: CASSSVAGGTGELFF. The CDR3 nucleotides read TGTGCCAGCAGTTCTGTAGCGGGAGGTACCGGGGAGCTGTTTTTT.

The genes are TRBV18 and TRBJ2-7, with TRBD2 identical over 10 bases. The length of the CDR3 is 17 residues. CDR1 and CDR2 from the germline V gene are KGHSH and LQKENI. Trimming cost V 0 bases and J 1 base; bases outside gene matches: 6. CDR3 sequence (DNA): TGTGCCAGCTCACCACCAGGCAGTAGCGGGAGGTCCTACGAGCAGTACTTC. As protein: CASSPPGSSGRSYEQYF.

This clonotype was seen ten or more times. The chain couples TRBV19 to TRBJ1-1; unclear D gene. Between the trimmed V and J ends, which lost 10 bases and 3 bases, there was a span of 12 bases. The CDR3 contains 12 residues. Germline assignment: CDR1 LNHDA and CDR2 SQIVND (reference sequence). The CDR3 coding sequence is TGTGCCACCACGGACCGTTACACTGAAGCTTTCTTT. It encodes CATTDRYTEAFF. Supplemented by reference TRBV19 and TRBJ1-1, the full variable domain reads DGGITQSPKYLFRKEGQNVTLSCEQNLNHDAMYWYRQDPGQGLRLIYYSQIVNDFQKGDIAEGYSVSREKKESFPLTVTSAQKNPTAFYLCATTDRYTEAFFGQGTRLTVV.

This clonotype was observed at least ten times. This chain links TRBV28 with TRBJ1-5; D unresolved. Trimming took off 5 bases at V and 4 bases at J, with 6 bases between the two ends. Germline lookup yields CDR1 MDHEN and CDR2 SYDVKM. CDR3 size: 12 residues. CDR3 nucleotide sequence: TGTGCCAGCAGTGGGGTGAATCAGCCCCAGCATTTT. Translating gives CASSGVNQPQHF.

This clonotype was recorded at least ten times. The chain recombines TRBV28 with TRBJ2-7; D is perhaps TRBD2 (5 bases). V was clipped by 5 bases and J by 1 base, with 12 bases between them. CDR1 is MDHEN and CDR2 is SYDVKM in the germline V gene. The CDR3 totals 14 residues. CDR3 sequence: CASSNSGNSYEQYF. Written as DNA, the CDR3 is TGTGCCAGCAGTAACTCCGGGAATTCCTACGAGCAGTACTTC.

This rearrangement joins TRBV12-3 or TRBV12-4 to TRBJ1-1; 10 bases align to TRBD1. The CDR3 is 17 amino acids. With V trimmed by 4 bases and J by 4 bases, 12 bases remained unmatched. CDR3 bases: TGTGCCAGCAGTTCCAGACAGGGGGCGCGAGATGGCACTGAAGCTTTCTTT. Protein: CASSSRQGARDGTEAFF.

This clonotype was seen ten or more times. V is TRBV7-2 and J is TRBJ2-7, with 12 bases that match TRBD2. V was clipped by 0 bases and J by 2 bases; unmatched bases: 2. Germline values: CDR1 SGHTA, CDR2 FQGNSA. The CDR3 length is 16 residues. The CDR3: CASSLALAGGTYEQYF. CDR3 bases: TGTGCCAGCAGCTTAGCGCTAGCGGGGGGGACCTACGAGCAGTACTTC.

This clonotype was observed many times. The chain is built from TRBV18 and TRBJ2-5; a possible D gene is TRBD1 (5 bases). Germline V lookup: CDR1 KGHSH, CDR2 LQKENI. V lost 6 bases to trimming and J lost 1 base, with 9 bases between them. This CDR3 comprises 13 residues. This CDR3 reads CASSKTAQETQYF. The CDR3 nucleotides are TGTGCCAGCTCTAAGACAGCCCAAGAGACCCAGTACTTC. Full variable domain (rest looked up from reference TRBV18 and TRBJ2-5): NAGVMQNPRHLVRRRGQEARLRCSPMKGHSHVYWYRQLPEEGLKFMVYLQKENIIDESGMPKERFSAEFPKEGPSILRIQQVVRGDSAAYFCASSKTAQETQYFGPGTRLLVL.

This clonotype was detected many times. The rearrangement uses TRBV3-1 and TRBJ1-1; 7 bases map to TRBD1. The CDR3 is made up of 14 amino acids. Per the germline V gene, CDR1 is LGHDT and CDR2 is YNNKEL (reference sequence). Trimming took 6 bases from V and 0 from J; bases not matched to a gene: 4. CDR3 nucleotides: TGTGCCAGCAGGCTACAGGGGATGAACACTGAAGCTTTCTTT. This codes for CASRLQGMNTEAFF.

This clonotype was detected ten times or more. CDR3 residues: CASSRHRGLSSYEQYF. The CDR3 DNA reads as TGTGCCAGCAGCCGACACAGGGGGCTAAGCTCCTACGAGCAGTACTTC. The chain has TRBV11-2 and TRBJ2-7, with 9 bases fitting TRBD1. From germline, CDR1 is SGHAT and CDR2 FQNNGV. Trimming removed 5 bases from V and 0 bases from J; junction bases left unmatched: 8. This CDR3 has 16 amino acids.

The chain couples TRBV4-2 to TRBJ2-5; 10 bases agree with TRBD2. The CDR3 has 16 amino acids. The V segment lost 0 bases and the J segment 4 bases; nucleotides outside the gene matches: 5. CDR1 and CDR2 from the germline V gene are LGHNA and YNFKEQ. The CDR3 loop is CASSQDLAGDLETQYF. The CDR3 coding sequence is TGTGCCAGCAGCCAAGATCTAGCGGGAGATCTAGAGACCCAGTACTTC.

The V gene is TRBV27, the J gene TRBJ1-1; the match to TRBD1 covers 7 bases. Germline lookup yields CDR1 MNHEY and CDR2 SMNVEV (reference sequence). V lost 1 base and J lost 3; bases outside the gene matches: 11. CDR3 length: 17 residues. The CDR3 region has the DNA TGTGCCAGCAGTTTATTCCAACCTTACGACAGGGACACTGAAGCTTTCTTT. Translated: CASSLFQPYDRDTEAFF.

This chain connects TRBV5-1 to TRBJ1-2, with a tentative D call TRBD1 (5 bases). The CDR3 sequence is 14 residues long. The V and J ends lost 8 bases and 0 bases respectively, with 14 bases between them. Germline V CDR1 and CDR2: SGHRS, YFSETQ. The chain's CDR3 is CASRPGASNYGYTF. In DNA form, the CDR3 reads TGCGCCAGTCGACCCGGGGCTTCTAACTATGGCTACACCTTC.

This clonotype was observed many times. The chain is built from TRBV5-1 and TRBJ2-2; D tentatively fits TRBD1 or TRBD2 (5 bases each). This CDR3 spans 15 amino acids. Per the germline V gene, CDR1 is SGHRS and CDR2 is YFSETQ. The germline V and J ends were trimmed by 0 bases and 6 bases, with 12 bases remaining between them. The DNA for the CDR3 is TGCGCCAGCAGCTTGGACGGGGCTCTCCCCGGGGAGCTGTTTTTT. This codes for CASSLDGALPGELFF. The full variable domain, its missing parts supplied by reference TRBV5-1 and TRBJ2-2, is KAGVTQTPRYLIKTRGQQVTLSCSPISGHRSVSWYQQTPGQGLQFLFEYFSETQRNKGNFPGRFSGRQFSNSRSEMNVSTLELGDSALYLCASSLDGALPGELFFGEGSRLTVL.

This clonotype has just a few counts. The chain has TRBV4-1 and TRBJ2-5; D may be TRBD2 (6 bases). The CDR3 contains 16 residues. Germline-derived CDR1 and CDR2 are MGHRA and YSYEKL. V was trimmed by 1 base and J by 1 base, leaving 13 bases between them. Here the CDR3 reads CASSQGRLALQETQYF. The CDR3, as DNA: TGCGCCAGCAGCCAAGGTCGGCTAGCGCTCCAAGAGACCCAGTACTTC.

This clonotype appeared many times. The rearrangement joins TRBV13 to TRBJ2-7, with 11 bases identical to TRBD2. The length of the CDR3 is 21 residues. Germline V CDR1 and CDR2: PRHDT, FYEKMQ (reference sequence). V gave up 5 bases and J gave up 2 bases; unmatched junction bases: 23. The CDR3 coding sequence is TGTGCCAGCAGCCGACTGTGGGTTAGTAGCGGGAGGGCCGTAGAAACCTACGAGCAGTACTTC. This gives the protein CASSRLWVSSGRAVETYEQYF.

In its sample, this clonotype was seen many times. The gene calls are TRBV6-5 and TRBJ1-5, with unresolved D. Per germline, CDR1 MNHEY and CDR2 SVGAGI. Deletions cut 0 bases from V and 10 bases from J, with 10 bases between. The CDR3 contains 13 residues. The CDR3 region is CASSYSQGGPQHF. CDR3 bases: TGTGCCAGCAGTTACTCGCAAGGCGGCCCCCAGCATTTT.

The rearrangement uses TRBV29-1 and TRBJ1-1, with D tentatively TRBD1 (5 bases). Germline values: CDR1 SQVTM, CDR2 ANQGSEA. Between the trimmed V and J ends, which lost 7 bases and 11 bases, there was a span of 20 bases. The CDR3 totals 12 residues. CDR3 loop: CSAGLYGGEAFF. The CDR3, as DNA: TGCAGCGCTGGACTATACGGGGGAGAGGCTTTCTTT.

Ten or more counts support this clonotype. This chain joins TRBV6-5 and TRBJ2-2, with unresolved D. The V end lost 7 bases, the J end lost 0 bases, and 9 bases lay between the germline ends. Germline V CDR1 and CDR2: MNHEY, SVGAGI. The CDR3 totals 14 residues. The CDR3 nucleotides are TGTGCCAGCAAGGGCGAAACGAACACCGGGGAGCTGTTTTTT. Translation gives CASKGETNTGELFF.

This clonotype has at least ten counts. The chain recombines TRBV6-2 or TRBV6-3 with TRBJ2-7; tentative D call: TRBD2 (5 bases). Germline CDR1 reads MNHEY; CDR2 reads SVGEGT. The V end lost 6 bases, the J end lost 2 bases, and 14 bases lay between the germline ends. The CDR3 loop spans 14 amino acids. CDR3 in DNA: TGTGCCAGCAGAGGCGGGCTGACCCCCTACGAGCAGTACTTC. Its protein is CASRGGLTPYEQYF.

This clonotype has at least ten counts. The rearrangement joins TRBV6-5 to TRBJ1-1; unclear D gene. Germline values: CDR1 MNHEY, CDR2 SVGAGI. Trimming pared 0 bases from V and 0 bases from J, leaving 8 bases between. The CDR3 spans 15 residues. CDR3 DNA: TGTGCCAGCAGTTACTCTGGAACCATGAACACTGAAGCTTTCTTT. Its translation is CASSYSGTMNTEAFF.

This clonotype was picked up many times. The chain couples TRBV20-1 to TRBJ2-7; D remains ambiguous. Per germline, CDR1 DFQATT and CDR2 SNEGSKA (reference sequence). CDR3 length equals 12 residues. The chain's CDR3 is CSMGTEYDEQYF. The CDR3 region has the DNA TGCAGCATGGGAACAGAGTATGACGAGCAGTACTTC.

In this sample, this clonotype turned up many times. The chain combines TRBV5-6 with TRBJ2-4; no definite D call. CDR3 size: 14 residues. Germline V gene sequence: CDR1 SGHDT, CDR2 YYEEEE. Trimming left V 5 bases short and J 0 bases short, with 9 bases between. In nucleotides, the CDR3 is TGTGCCAGCAGAACAGCAGTAGCCAAAAACATTCAGTACTTC. The encoded protein is CASRTAVAKNIQYF.

The chain has TRBV7-8 and TRBJ2-2; D might be TRBD2 (5 bases). This CDR3 region has 15 residues. V was shortened by 5 bases and J by 3 bases, with 13 bases between the two germline ends. The germline CDR1 and CDR2 sequences are SGHVS and FQNEAQ. CDR3 loop: CASSTRLPDTGELFF. For the CDR3, the DNA is TGTGCCAGCAGCACTAGACTCCCTGACACCGGGGAGCTGTTTTTT.